This is a list of T cell receptor beta chains from one sample in a study of shared clonotypes between healthy human individuals. Only in-frame clones appear in the TCRdb table, and some are missing; sequencing was by immunoSEQ multiplex PCR. The profile covers 2 million to 2.5 million clones, with around 90% appearing a single time and 0.37% taken by the ten largest. Sequencing was carried out using naive CD4+ T cells from PBMCs. These TCRs come from a man between 18 and 35 years old in good health. Some clones in this sample may be carry-over from other donors' samples. The CDR3 runs from the conserved cysteine through the conserved F or W.

>TRBV29-1|TRBJ2-5
CSASPLAGPGKTQYF
>TRBV28|TRBJ2-7
CASSFLRTGSHEQYF
>TRBV9|TRBJ1-1
CASSVGGTTREAFF
>TRBV6-5|TRBJ2-7
CASSQTGQATGQYF
>TRBV19|TRBJ1-5
CASSISWMGRGQPQHF
>TRBV29-1|TRBJ2-5
CSVPPRRETQYF
>TRBV28|TRBJ2-1
CASRSLGGWEGLIYNEQFF
>TRBV13|TRBJ2-2
CASSSPRGRAVRGGELFF
>TRBV9|TRBJ2-7
CASSDPDRGVYEQYF
>TRBV28|TRBJ1-5
CASSLAGGGGIQPQHF
>TRBV7-2|TRBJ2-3
CAGGISGLDTDTQYF
>TRBV6-5|TRBJ1-2
CASRRTGDLYGYTF
>TRBV28|TRBJ1-1
CASSWVNTEAFF
>TRBV6-6|TRBJ2-7
CASSYTSGSDEQYF
>TRBV18|TRBJ2-7
CASSEVGVAYEQYF
>TRBV29-1|TRBJ2-1
CSVDSVVNEQFF
>TRBV5-1|TRBJ1-4
CASSSAGTGDPTNEKLFF
>TRBV5-1|TRBJ1-1
CASSLSFLIDEAFF